The subject of this entry is one T cell receptor (beta chain). This clone's antigen is unknown. Relative to the germline gene, one junction end is altered; a read error may explain this. These data originate in a study of esophageal squamous cell carcinoma under preoperative chemotherapy (dated by TCRdb to about 2018). About the study as a whole: TCR repertoires were profiled in both peripheral blood T cells and tumor-infiltrating lymphocytes. About five patients with primary esophageal squamous cell carcinoma were included in the cohort. The effects of paclitaxel-nedaplatin chemotherapy on T-cell receptor repertoires in patients with esophageal squamous cell carcinoma were assessed. Repertoires from samples collected before paclitaxel-nedaplatin therapy were compared with repertoires from samples collected after the therapy.

Library preparation used PCR. The sequencer was a HiSeq X Ten. High-throughput sequencing was used to characterize the TCR repertoires. TCRdb itself trimmed the public reads at Q25 with fastp, ran MiXCR and retained productive beta chains. Rows merge per CDR3 protein into single entries with the most common DNA and genes. For this sample the table gives around 9,000 distinct CDR3 sequences, of which under 55% were detected only once. 12% to 15% of the sample is in the top ten clones. The paper as a whole reports these results and caveats: Paclitaxel-nedaplatin therapy caused immediate and substantial changes in clonotype frequency, and abundant clones were more likely to contract than to amplify. The analysis included only five or six patients with esophageal squamous cell carcinoma, making the cohort small. Rather than arising solely from local clonal changes, post-treatment tumor-infiltrating lymphocytes appeared to come partly from peripheral T cells that migrated into the tumor. After chemotherapy, TCR diversity rose significantly in peripheral T cells, but this increase was not seen in tumor-infiltrating lymphocytes.

The sample's time point label, decoded: after preoperative PTX-NDP chemotherapy. Before surgery, patients were given paclitaxel-nedaplatin as preoperative chemotherapy. Taken from the germline V gene, the CDR1 and CDR2 loops are MNHGY and SAAAGT. Spanning cysteine to phenylalanine, the CDR3 consists of 12 amino acids. Only the CDR3 part of the read is kept: 36 bases, read in frame from the first base. The receptor was isolated from a human donor with esophageal squamous cell carcinoma. The donor label of this sample is uncertain. The chain is assembled from TRBV6-8 and TRBJ2-3; the D gene is perhaps TRBD1, on 6 matching bases. Sampling took place from a patient given preoperative chemotherapy. CDR3 region: CAGGPAQDTQYF. The nucleotides read TGTGCCGGGGGCCCTGCCCAAGATACCCAGTATTTT.